Listed here are 24 T cell receptor beta chains from one sample, sequenced in a study of CD8 T cells in Susac syndrome. When the RNA was reverse transcribed, random hexamers were used with an input of about 0.45 to 1 ug. TCRdb used MiXCR to reprocess the immunoSEQ multiplex PCR reads, holding one entry per CDR3 protein. This table has approximately 140,000 distinct CDR3 sequences, 90% to 95% appearing once. Sequenced material: CD4+ T cells from PBMCs. These receptors were collected from a human donor with multiple sclerosis.

This clonotype was detected only a few times. The V call is TRBV20-1, the J call TRBJ2-3; 7 bases fit TRBD1. The germline V gene encodes CDR1 DFQATT and CDR2 SNEGSKA (reference sequence). V trimming: 5 bases; J trimming: 0 bases; junction bases outside the gene matches: 2. CDR3 length: 13 amino acids. The CDR3 sequence: CSAPTGSTDTQYF. CDR3 in DNA: TGCAGTGCTCCGACAGGGAGCACAGATACGCAGTATTTT.

The V and J genes are TRBV30 and TRBJ1-2; weak D call: TRBD1 (6 bases). The CDR3 has 15 amino acids. The V gene lost 1 base and the J gene lost 8 bases, with 20 bases spanning the gap. CDR1 and CDR2 (germline): GTSNPN, SVGIG (reference sequence). In nucleotides, the CDR3 is TGTGCCTGGAGTGGGGGACAATTTCAAGGAAGAGGCTACACCTTC. This encodes CAWSGGQFQGRGYTF.

The chain uses TRBV24-1 and TRBJ2-1; D gene ambiguous. The length of the CDR3 is 12 residues. Germline V gives CDR1 KGHDR, CDR2 SFDVKD. Trimming cost V 3 bases and J 6 bases, with 5 bases left between them. In nucleotides, the CDR3 is TGTGCCACCAGTGATCTTGCCAATGAGCAGTTCTTC. Its protein is CATSDLANEQFF.

This chain links TRBV3-1 with TRBJ2-2; D uncertain. Looked up from germline, CDR1 is LGHDT and CDR2 is YNNKEL (reference sequence). V was clipped by 8 bases and J by 4 bases, with 8 bases between them. This CDR3 is 12 amino acids long. CDR3 nucleotide sequence: TGTGCCAGCCGACCGGCCACCGGGGAGCTGTTTTTT. Residues: CASRPATGELFF.

This rearrangement joins TRBV29-1 to TRBJ2-5, with a weak D call TRBD1 (5 bases). Germline V CDR1 and CDR2: SQVTM, ANQGSEA. V was shortened by 8 bases and J by 10 bases, with 17 bases between the two germline ends. The CDR3 sequence is 11 residues long. This CDR3 reads CSHMTLGVQYF. The CDR3 DNA is TGCAGCCATATGACTCTAGGGGTCCAGTACTTC.

The rearrangement uses TRBV25-1 and TRBJ1-4, with TRBD1 matching over 7 bases. Germline assignment: CDR1 MGHDK and CDR2 SYGVNS. V lost 5 bases to trimming and J lost 4 bases; unmatched junction nucleotides: 7. The CDR3 extends over 15 amino acids. The CDR3 DNA follows: TGTGCCAGCAGTAAACCGGGACAGTTTAATGAAAAACTGTTTTTT. Amino acids: CASSKPGQFNEKLFF. Complete variable domain (other parts from reference TRBV25-1 and TRBJ1-4): EADIYQTPRYLVIGTGKKITLECSQTMGHDKMYWYQQDPGMELHLIHYSYGVNSTEKGDLSSESTVSRIRTEHFPLTLESARPSHTSQYLCASSKPGQFNEKLFFGSGTQLSVL.

CDR3 region: CAWRGVYGYTF. The CDR3 coding sequence is TGTGCCTGGAGGGGGGTTTATGGCTACACCTTC. The rearrangement uses TRBV30 and TRBJ1-2, with a possible D match to TRBD1 (5 bases). Per germline, CDR1 GTSNPN and CDR2 SVGIG (reference sequence). The CDR3 totals 11 residues. V was pared by 3 bases and J by 5 bases, with 7 bases between.

This sequence joins TRBV2 and TRBJ2-7; possibly TRBD1 for D (6 bases). Germline CDR1 SNHLY, CDR2 FYNNEI. CDR3 size: 14 residues. Trimming removed 6 bases at V and 2 bases at J, with 14 bases between. The CDR3 loop is CASREQGPAYEQYF. The CDR3 nucleotides read TGTGCCAGCAGGGAACAGGGACCGGCCTACGAGCAGTACTTC.

The chain links TRBV12-3 or TRBV12-4 to TRBJ2-1, with D perhaps matching TRBD1 (6 bases). This CDR3 spans 16 amino acids. The germline V and J ends were trimmed by 2 bases and 8 bases, with 19 bases remaining between them. CDR3 in DNA: TGTGCCAGCAGTTTATTGATAGGGGGTTGGGTGGATGAGCAGTTCTTC. Translated: CASSLLIGGWVDEQFF.

This clonotype was seen a few times. This chain connects TRBV9 to TRBJ2-3; D not resolved. CDR1 and CDR2 (germline): SGDLS, YYNGEE. The CDR3 has 15 amino acids. V lost 4 bases and J lost 0, with 12 bases in between. The CDR3 DNA is TGTGCCAGCAGCCCTGACGGCTACAGCACAGATACGCAGTATTTT. Protein product: CASSPDGYSTDTQYF.

V and J are TRBV15 and TRBJ1-2, with 7 bases fitting TRBD1. This CDR3 has 13 residues. The germline gives CDR1 LNHNV, CDR2 YYDKDF (reference sequence). V shed 1 base and J 10 bases; nucleotides not matched to a gene: 6. CDR3 DNA sequence: TGTGCCACCAGCAGAGGTGGGACAGAGACCTACACCTTC. Residues: CATSRGGTETYTF.

A single count supports this clonotype. This chain connects TRBV29-1 to TRBJ1-5; 8 bases align to TRBD1. This CDR3 is built from 14 residues. Germline CDR1 reads SQVTM; CDR2 reads ANQGSEA. V trimming: 6 bases; J trimming: 4 bases; junction bases outside the gene matches: 8. CDR3 residues: CSVQTGDSNQPQHF. CDR3 coding DNA: TGCAGCGTCCAGACAGGGGATAGTAATCAGCCCCAGCATTTT.

V usage is TRBV24-1 and J usage is TRBJ2-1, with no clear D. From germline, CDR1 is KGHDR and CDR2 SFDVKD. The ends were cut back, 0 bases at V and 1 base at J, with 6 bases in the middle. There are 15 residues in the CDR3. The CDR3 DNA is TGTGCCACCAGTGATTTGCAGACTTCCTACAATGAGCAGTTCTTC. As protein: CATSDLQTSYNEQFF.

The CDR3 nucleotides read TGTGCCAGCAGTACCGACGGGCCGCCCGCCTACAATGAGCAGTTCTTC. Amino acid sequence: CASSTDGPPAYNEQFF. The chain has TRBV6-5 and TRBJ2-1, with D unclear. Trimming left V 5 bases short and J 2 bases short, with 16 bases between. Germline CDR1 is MNHEY and CDR2 is SVGAGI. The CDR3 spans 16 residues.

This clonotype was recorded only once. The chain employs TRBV24-1 and TRBJ2-1, with 10 bases aligning to TRBD2. The CDR3 contains 15 residues. Germline V gene sequence: CDR1 KGHDR, CDR2 SFDVKD. The J segment lost 5 bases and the V segment lost 4 bases, leaving 4 bases of the junction unmatched. The CDR3 region has the DNA TGTGCCACCAGTGACCCTAGCGGGGGTGACAATGAGCAGTTCTTC. Translation gives CATSDPSGGDNEQFF.

The chain combines TRBV6-5 with TRBJ1-4; possibly TRBD1 for D (6 bases). Germline CDR1 MNHEY, CDR2 SVGAGI. The CDR3 runs 13 residues. V lost 7 bases and J 8 bases, leaving 14 bases between the germline ends. CDR3 residues: CASKGTGREKLFF. CDR3 coding DNA: TGTGCCAGCAAAGGCACAGGGAGAGAAAAACTGTTTTTT.

J is TRBJ1-2 and V is TRBV3-1; a weak D match, TRBD1 (6 bases). The V end was cut by 0 bases, the J end by 2 bases, with 7 bases between. Germline V gene sequence: CDR1 LGHDT, CDR2 YNNKEL (reference sequence). The CDR3 contains 14 residues. CDR3 protein: CASSQDTGNYGYTF. CDR3 nucleotide sequence: TGTGCCAGCAGCCAAGATACAGGGAACTATGGCTACACCTTC.

This chain joins TRBV20-1 and TRBJ1-5; D unresolved. The V end was cut by 0 bases, the J end by 0 bases, with 6 bases between. Germline CDR1 DFQATT, CDR2 SNEGSKA (reference sequence). The CDR3 contains 14 residues. The CDR3 protein is CSARDPNSNQPQHF. CDR3 coding DNA: TGCAGTGCTAGAGACCCGAATAGCAATCAGCCCCAGCATTTT.

The chain employs TRBV29-1 and TRBJ2-3; the D gene could be TRBD1 or TRBD2 (5 bases each). The germline V gene has CDR1 SQVTM and CDR2 ANQGSEA. This CDR3 contains 11 residues. CDR3: CVGDVTDTQYF. As DNA, the CDR3 is TGCGTGGGGGATGTCACAGATACGCAGTATTTT.

This rearrangement joins TRBV9 to TRBJ2-4; 7 bases align to TRBD1. In germline, CDR1 is SGDLS, CDR2 YYNGEE. The CDR3 length is 13 residues. V trimming: 0 bases; J trimming: 6 bases; junction bases outside the gene matches: 0. CDR3 amino acids: CASSVGDRNIQYF. CDR3 DNA: TGTGCCAGCAGCGTAGGGGACAGAAACATTCAGTACTTC.

The chain links TRBV30 to TRBJ2-2, with TRBD2 matching 12 bases. V lost 4 bases, J lost 7 bases, and 19 bases stayed unmatched. Per germline, CDR1 GTSNPN and CDR2 SVGIG (reference sequence). The length of the CDR3 is 19 residues. Here the CDR3 reads CAWNSPIGLAGIPGGELFF. In DNA, the CDR3 is TGTGCCTGGAATTCTCCGATCGGACTAGCGGGGATACCTGGCGGGGAGCTGTTTTTT.

This chain links TRBV28 with TRBJ2-1; 11 bases fit TRBD2. With 4 bases clipped from V and 4 bases from J, the junction kept 6 bases outside the gene matches. Looked up from germline, CDR1 is MDHEN and CDR2 is SYDVKM. The CDR3 extends over 16 amino acids. The CDR3 here is CASSSAGTSGYNEQFF. DNA of the CDR3: TGTGCCAGCAGTTCAGCCGGGACTAGCGGATACAATGAGCAGTTCTTC.

The rearrangement uses TRBV12-3 or TRBV12-4 and TRBJ2-7; no clear D gene. The CDR3 has 14 amino acids. The ends were cut back, 3 bases at V and 2 bases at J, with 11 bases in the middle. The DNA of the CDR3 is TGTGCCAGCAGTTTCGGTAGGGTGCCCTACGAGCAGTACTTC. This translates into CASSFGRVPYEQYF.

The gene calls are TRBV4-1 and TRBJ2-1; TRBD2 aligns across 9 bases. The CDR3 sequence is 16 residues long. The ends lost 4 bases at V and 6 bases at J; junction bases unmatched: 10. The germline V gene encodes CDR1 MGHRA and CDR2 YSYEKL. DNA for the CDR3: TGCGCCAGCAGCCTCGTGGTGGGTAGCGGGAGCAATGAGCAGTTCTTC. It specifies CASSLVVGSGSNEQFF.